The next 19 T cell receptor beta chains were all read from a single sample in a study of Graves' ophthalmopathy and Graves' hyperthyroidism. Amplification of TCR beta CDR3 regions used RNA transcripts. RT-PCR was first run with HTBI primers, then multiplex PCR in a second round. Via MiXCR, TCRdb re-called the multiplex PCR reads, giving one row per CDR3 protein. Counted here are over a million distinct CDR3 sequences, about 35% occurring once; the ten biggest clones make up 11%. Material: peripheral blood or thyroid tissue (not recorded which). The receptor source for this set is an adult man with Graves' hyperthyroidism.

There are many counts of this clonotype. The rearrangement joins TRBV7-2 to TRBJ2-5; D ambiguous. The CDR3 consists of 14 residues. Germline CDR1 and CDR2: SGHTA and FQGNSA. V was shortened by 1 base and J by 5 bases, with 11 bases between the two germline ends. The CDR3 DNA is TGTGCCAGCAGCTTAGAGAAAGCAGTCGAGACCCAGTACTTC. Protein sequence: CASSLEKAVETQYF.

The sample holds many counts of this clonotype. CDR3 bases: TGCAGTGCTAGAGATAGAAGGGGGAATCAGCCCCAGCATTTT. Its protein is CSARDRRGNQPQHF. J is TRBJ1-5 and V is TRBV20-1, with TRBD1 as a possible D gene (6 bases). This CDR3 region has 14 residues. Germline CDR1 and CDR2: DFQATT and SNEGSKA (reference sequence). Trimming removed 0 bases from V and 4 bases from J, with 10 bases in between.

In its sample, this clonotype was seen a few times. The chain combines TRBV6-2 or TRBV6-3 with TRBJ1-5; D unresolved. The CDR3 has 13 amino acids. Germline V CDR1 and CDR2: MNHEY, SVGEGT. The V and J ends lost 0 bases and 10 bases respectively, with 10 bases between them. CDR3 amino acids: CASSYSWQQPQHF. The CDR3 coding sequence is TGTGCCAGCAGTTACTCCTGGCAACAACCCCAGCATTTT.

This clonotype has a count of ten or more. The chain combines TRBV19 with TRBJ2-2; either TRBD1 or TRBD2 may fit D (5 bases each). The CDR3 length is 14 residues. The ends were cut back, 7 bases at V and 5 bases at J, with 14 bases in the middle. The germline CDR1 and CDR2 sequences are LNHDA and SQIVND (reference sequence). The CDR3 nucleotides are TGTGCCAGTAACCAGTTCAGGGAGACCGGGGAGCTGTTTTTT. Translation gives CASNQFRETGELFF. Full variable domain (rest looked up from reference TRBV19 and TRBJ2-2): DGGITQSPKYLFRKEGQNVTLSCEQNLNHDAMYWYRQDPGQGLRLIYYSQIVNDFQKGDIAEGYSVSREKKESFPLTVTSAQKNPTAFYLCASNQFRETGELFFGEGSRLTVL.

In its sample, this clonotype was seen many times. The CDR3 reads CSVLGDRMETQYF. CDR3 sequence (DNA): TGCAGCGTTCTGGGAGATCGCATGGAGACCCAGTACTTC. V is TRBV29-1 and J is TRBJ2-5; D may be TRBD2 (5 bases). V lost 5 bases and J 5 bases, leaving 15 bases between the germline ends. CDR3 length: 13 residues. Germline V CDR1 and CDR2: SQVTM, ANQGSEA.

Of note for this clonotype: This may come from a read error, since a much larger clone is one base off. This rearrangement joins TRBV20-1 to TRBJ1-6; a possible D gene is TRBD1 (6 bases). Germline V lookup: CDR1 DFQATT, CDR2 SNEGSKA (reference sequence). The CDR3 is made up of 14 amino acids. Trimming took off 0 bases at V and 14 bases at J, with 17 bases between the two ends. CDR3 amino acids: CSAREGTSTGTLHF. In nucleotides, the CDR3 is TGCAGTGCTAGAGAGGGGACATCCACCGGGACCCTCCACTTT.

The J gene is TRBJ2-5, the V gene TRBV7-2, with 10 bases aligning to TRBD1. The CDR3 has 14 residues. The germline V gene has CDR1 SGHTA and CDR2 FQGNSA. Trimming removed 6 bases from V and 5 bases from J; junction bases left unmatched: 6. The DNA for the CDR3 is TGTGCCAGCAGTCGTCGGGACAGGGGCGAGACCCAGTACTTC. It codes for CASSRRDRGETQYF.

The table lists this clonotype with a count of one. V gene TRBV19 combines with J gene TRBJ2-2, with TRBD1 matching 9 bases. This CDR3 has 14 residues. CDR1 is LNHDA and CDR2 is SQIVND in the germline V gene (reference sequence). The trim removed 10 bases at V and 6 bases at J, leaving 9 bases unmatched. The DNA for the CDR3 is TGTGCCACTAGACAGGGGGAATGGGCCGGGGAGCTGTTTTTT. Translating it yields CATRQGEWAGELFF.

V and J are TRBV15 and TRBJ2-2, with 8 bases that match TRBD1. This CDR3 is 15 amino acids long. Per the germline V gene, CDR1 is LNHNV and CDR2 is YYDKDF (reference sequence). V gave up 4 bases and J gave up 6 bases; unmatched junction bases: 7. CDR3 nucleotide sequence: TGTGCCACCAGCACGGAGCGGACAGGGCCCGGGGAGCTGTTTTTT. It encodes CATSTERTGPGELFF.

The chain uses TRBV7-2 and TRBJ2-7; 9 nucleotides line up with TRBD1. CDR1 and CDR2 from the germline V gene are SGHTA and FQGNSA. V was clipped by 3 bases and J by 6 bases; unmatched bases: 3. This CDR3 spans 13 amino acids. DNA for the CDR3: TGTGCCAGCAGCTTTGTACAGGGGGCCGAGCAGTACTTC. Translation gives CASSFVQGAEQYF.

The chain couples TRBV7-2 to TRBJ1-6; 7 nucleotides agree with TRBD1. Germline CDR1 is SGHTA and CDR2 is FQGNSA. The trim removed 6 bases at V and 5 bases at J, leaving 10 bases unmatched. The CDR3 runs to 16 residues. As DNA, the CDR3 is TGTGCCAGCAGGTCTGGGACAGCGCTAAATAATTCACCCCTCCACTTT. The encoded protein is CASRSGTALNNSPLHF.

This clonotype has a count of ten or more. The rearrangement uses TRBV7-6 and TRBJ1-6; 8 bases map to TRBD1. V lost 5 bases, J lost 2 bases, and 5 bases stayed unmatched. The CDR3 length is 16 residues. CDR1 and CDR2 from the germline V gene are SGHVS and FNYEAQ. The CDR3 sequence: CASSRGQVAYNSPLHF. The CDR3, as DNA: TGTGCCAGCAGCCGGGGACAGGTCGCCTATAATTCACCCCTCCACTTT.

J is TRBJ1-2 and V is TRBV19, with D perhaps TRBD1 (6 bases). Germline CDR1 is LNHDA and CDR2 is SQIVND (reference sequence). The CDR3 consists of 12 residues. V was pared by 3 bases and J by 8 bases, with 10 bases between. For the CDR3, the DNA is TGTGCCAGTAGTATGGGGGCGCTGGGCTACACCTTC. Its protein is CASSMGALGYTF.

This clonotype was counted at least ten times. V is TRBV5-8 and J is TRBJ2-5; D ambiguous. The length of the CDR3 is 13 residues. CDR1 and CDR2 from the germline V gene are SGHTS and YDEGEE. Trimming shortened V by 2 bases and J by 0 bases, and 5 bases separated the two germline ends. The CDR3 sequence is CASSFAYQETQYF. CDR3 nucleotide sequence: TGTGCCAGCAGCTTCGCCTACCAAGAGACCCAGTACTTC.

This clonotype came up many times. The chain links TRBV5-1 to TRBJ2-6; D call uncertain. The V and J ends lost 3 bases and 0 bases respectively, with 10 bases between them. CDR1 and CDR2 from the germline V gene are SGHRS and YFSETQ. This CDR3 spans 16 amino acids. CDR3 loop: CASSWSGSSGANVLTF. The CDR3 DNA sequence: TGCGCCAGCAGCTGGTCAGGATCCTCTGGGGCCAACGTCCTGACTTTC.

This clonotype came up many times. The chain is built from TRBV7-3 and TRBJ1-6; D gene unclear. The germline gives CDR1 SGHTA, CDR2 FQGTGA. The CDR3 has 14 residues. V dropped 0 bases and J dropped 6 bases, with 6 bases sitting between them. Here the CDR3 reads CASSLTWTNSPLHF. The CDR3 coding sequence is TGTGCCAGCAGCTTAACCTGGACTAATTCACCCCTCCACTTT.

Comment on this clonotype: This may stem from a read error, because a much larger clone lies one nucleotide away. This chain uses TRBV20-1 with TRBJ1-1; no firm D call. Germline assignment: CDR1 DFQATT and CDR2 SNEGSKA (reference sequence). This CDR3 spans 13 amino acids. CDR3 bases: TGCAGTTCCCTTCGAGTTGAGAACACTGAAGCTTCCTTT. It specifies CSSLRVENTEASF.

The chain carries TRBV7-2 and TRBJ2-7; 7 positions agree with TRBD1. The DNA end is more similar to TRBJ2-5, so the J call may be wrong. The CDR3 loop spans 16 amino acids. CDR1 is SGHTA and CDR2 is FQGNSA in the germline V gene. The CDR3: CASSFGESASGGTQYF. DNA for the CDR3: TGTGCCAGCAGCTTTGGAGAGTCCGCCTCAGGGGGGACCCAGTACTTC.

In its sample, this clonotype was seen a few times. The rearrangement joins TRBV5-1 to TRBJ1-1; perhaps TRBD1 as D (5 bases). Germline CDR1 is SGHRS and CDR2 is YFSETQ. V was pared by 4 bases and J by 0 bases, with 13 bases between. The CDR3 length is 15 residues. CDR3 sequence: CASSVDTAMNTEAFF. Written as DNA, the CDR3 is TGCGCCAGCAGCGTGGACACAGCAATGAACACTGAAGCTTTCTTT.